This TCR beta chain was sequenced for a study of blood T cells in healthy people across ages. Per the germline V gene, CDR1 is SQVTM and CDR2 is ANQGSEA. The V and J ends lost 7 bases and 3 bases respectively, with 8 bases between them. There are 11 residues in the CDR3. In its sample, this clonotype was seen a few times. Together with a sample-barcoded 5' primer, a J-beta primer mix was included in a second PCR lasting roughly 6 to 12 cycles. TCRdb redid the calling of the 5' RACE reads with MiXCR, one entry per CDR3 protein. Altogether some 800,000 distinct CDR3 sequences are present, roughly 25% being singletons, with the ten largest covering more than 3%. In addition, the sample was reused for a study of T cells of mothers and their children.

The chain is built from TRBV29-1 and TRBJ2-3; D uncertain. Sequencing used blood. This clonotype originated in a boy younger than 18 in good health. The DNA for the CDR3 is TGCAGCGCTACCCGGACAGATACGCAGTATTTT. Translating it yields CSATRTDTQYF.